Listed below are T cell receptor beta chains from one sample, sequenced in a study of CD8 T cells in Susac syndrome. TCRdb itself ran the immunoSEQ multiplex PCR reads through MiXCR, one entry per CDR3 protein. The data hold under 200,000 distinct CDR3 sequences, with approximately 95% observed a single time. Sequences were obtained from CD8+ T cells from PBMCs. The receptor set was obtained from a human donor with Susac syndrome. Both conserved end residues are part of each CDR3. The order of the fields is clone size, J gene, CDR3 length, V gene, D gene, CDR3 protein, CDR3 DNA. A D gene is named only where the DNA matches it firmly. For some rows the clone size is stated as once, few or many, or as a class when expanded; others skip it.

clone_size: NA; j_call: TRBJ1-3; cdr3_length: 12; v_call: TRBV9; d_call: NA; cdr3_aa: CASSVNENTIYF; cdr3_nt: TGTGCCAGCAGCGTAAACGAAAACACCATATATTTT
clone_size: NA; j_call: TRBJ1-5; cdr3_length: 13; v_call: TRBV7-8; d_call: NA; cdr3_aa: CASSAGSQQPQHF; cdr3_nt: TGTGCCAGCAGCGCAGGGTCACAGCAGCCCCAGCATTTT
clone_size: NA; j_call: TRBJ1-1; cdr3_length: 20; v_call: TRBV19; d_call: NA; cdr3_aa: CASSSRFGSIGFLGYPEAFF; cdr3_nt: TGTGCCAGTAGTAGCCGATTCGGGAGTATCGGATTTCTGGGATACCCTGAAGCTTTCTTT
clone_size: NA; j_call: TRBJ1-1; cdr3_length: 14; v_call: TRBV5-1; d_call: NA; cdr3_aa: CASSLPAGTTEAFF; cdr3_nt: TGCGCCAGCAGCTTACCCGCAGGGACGACTGAAGCTTTCTTT
clone_size: once; j_call: TRBJ2-5; cdr3_length: 15; v_call: TRBV12-3/TRBV12-4; d_call: TRBD2; cdr3_aa: CASSLYRPGGETQYF; cdr3_nt: TGTGCCAGCAGTTTGTATCGCCCGGGAGGAGAGACCCAGTACTTC
clone_size: NA; j_call: TRBJ2-5; cdr3_length: 18; v_call: TRBV4-2; d_call: TRBD1; cdr3_aa: CASSQAQGAFLAQETQYF; cdr3_nt: TGTGCCAGCAGCCAAGCCCAGGGGGCGTTCTTAGCCCAGGAGACCCAGTACTTC
clone_size: NA; j_call: TRBJ2-1; cdr3_length: 16; v_call: TRBV11-2; d_call: TRBD1; cdr3_aa: CASSLRQGAWYNEQFF; cdr3_nt: TGTGCCAGCAGCCTTCGCCAGGGGGCGTGGTACAATGAGCAGTTCTTC
clone_size: NA; j_call: TRBJ2-7; cdr3_length: 15; v_call: TRBV13; d_call: TRBD2; cdr3_aa: CASSSRVAGLYEQYF; cdr3_nt: TGTGCCAGCAGCTCCCGTGTAGCGGGACTATACGAGCAGTACTTC
clone_size: NA; j_call: TRBJ2-5; cdr3_length: 15; v_call: TRBV14; d_call: NA; cdr3_aa: CASSQERQSEETQYF; cdr3_nt: TGTGCCAGCAGCCAAGAACGGCAGAGCGAAGAGACCCAGTACTTC
clone_size: NA; j_call: TRBJ1-1; cdr3_length: 14; v_call: TRBV9; d_call: NA; cdr3_aa: CASSVGGFGTEAFF; cdr3_nt: TGTGCCAGCAGCGTAGGGGGGTTTGGCACTGAAGCTTTCTTT
clone_size: NA; j_call: TRBJ1-5; cdr3_length: 15; v_call: TRBV3-1; d_call: NA; cdr3_aa: CASSQGSLGSQPQHF; cdr3_nt: TGTGCCAGCAGCCAAGGTTCTTTAGGAAGTCAGCCCCAGCATTTT
clone_size: once; j_call: TRBJ2-7; cdr3_length: 15; v_call: TRBV29-1; d_call: TRBD1; cdr3_aa: CSVEEGTGGQYEQYF; cdr3_nt: TGCAGCGTTGAAGAAGGTACAGGGGGCCAATACGAGCAGTACTTC
clone_size: NA; j_call: TRBJ2-5; cdr3_length: 15; v_call: TRBV11-2; d_call: NA; cdr3_aa: CASSQGGATMETQYF; cdr3_nt: TGTGCCAGCAGCCAAGGGGGAGCCACAATGGAGACCCAGTACTTC
clone_size: NA; j_call: TRBJ2-7; cdr3_length: 16; v_call: TRBV7-9; d_call: NA; cdr3_aa: CASSLDSGLSSYEQYF; cdr3_nt: TGTGCCAGCAGCTTAGACAGCGGTCTGAGCTCCTACGAGCAGTACTTC
clone_size: NA; j_call: TRBJ1-4; cdr3_length: 15; v_call: TRBV9; d_call: NA; cdr3_aa: CASSTGGATNEKLFF; cdr3_nt: TGTGCCAGCAGTACTGGGGGCGCAACTAATGAAAAACTGTTTTTT
clone_size: NA; j_call: TRBJ1-1; cdr3_length: 13; v_call: TRBV5-1; d_call: NA; cdr3_aa: CASSLTRSTEAFF; cdr3_nt: TGCGCCAGCAGCTTAACCAGATCCACTGAAGCTTTCTTT
clone_size: NA; j_call: TRBJ2-5; cdr3_length: 13; v_call: TRBV5-1; d_call: NA; cdr3_aa: CASSLNPRETQYF; cdr3_nt: TGCGCCAGCAGCTTGAACCCCAGGGAGACCCAGTACTTC
clone_size: NA; j_call: TRBJ1-1; cdr3_length: 15; v_call: TRBV12-3/TRBV12-4; d_call: TRBD1; cdr3_aa: CASSLGQGMNTEAFF; cdr3_nt: TGTGCCAGCAGTTTGGGACAGGGGATGAACACTGAAGCTTTCTTT
clone_size: NA; j_call: TRBJ1-2; cdr3_length: 14; v_call: TRBV7-2; d_call: TRBD1; cdr3_aa: CASSLQPTGAGYTF; cdr3_nt: TGTGCCAGCAGCTTACAACCGACAGGGGCTGGCTACACCTTC
clone_size: NA; j_call: TRBJ1-2; cdr3_length: 15; v_call: TRBV7-8; d_call: NA; cdr3_aa: CASSSSRGGPYGYTF; cdr3_nt: TGTGCCAGCAGCTCCTCTCGTGGGGGGCCCTATGGCTACACCTTC
clone_size: NA; j_call: TRBJ1-1; cdr3_length: 16; v_call: TRBV16; d_call: NA; cdr3_aa: CASSPMGSGAGTEAFF; cdr3_nt: TGTGCCAGCAGCCCCATGGGGTCAGGGGCAGGCACTGAAGCTTTCTTT
clone_size: NA; j_call: TRBJ2-7; cdr3_length: 16; v_call: TRBV6-6; d_call: NA; cdr3_aa: CASRPQTGTGPFEQYF; cdr3_nt: TGTGCCAGCAGACCTCAGACCGGGACGGGGCCCTTTGAGCAGTACTTC
clone_size: NA; j_call: TRBJ2-1; cdr3_length: 15; v_call: TRBV9; d_call: TRBD2; cdr3_aa: CASSPRTSGRLEQFF; cdr3_nt: TGTGCCAGCAGCCCCCGGACTAGCGGGAGATTAGAGCAGTTCTTC
clone_size: NA; j_call: TRBJ2-7; cdr3_length: 14; v_call: TRBV7-9; d_call: NA; cdr3_aa: CASSSKTDPYEQYF; cdr3_nt: TGTGCCAGCAGCTCTAAAACAGATCCCTACGAGCAGTACTTC
clone_size: NA; j_call: TRBJ2-5; cdr3_length: 15; v_call: TRBV4-2; d_call: TRBD2; cdr3_aa: CASSQPSGSQETQYF; cdr3_nt: TGTGCCAGCAGCCAACCTAGCGGGAGCCAAGAGACCCAGTACTTC
clone_size: NA; j_call: TRBJ2-4; cdr3_length: 17; v_call: TRBV19; d_call: TRBD1; cdr3_aa: CASTQGQGESAKNIQYF; cdr3_nt: TGTGCCAGTACCCAGGGACAGGGCGAGTCGGCCAAAAACATTCAGTACTTC
clone_size: NA; j_call: TRBJ1-5; cdr3_length: 14; v_call: TRBV2; d_call: NA; cdr3_aa: CASSSQGSNQPQHF; cdr3_nt: TGTGCCAGCAGTTCCCAGGGGTCAAATCAGCCCCAGCATTTT
clone_size: once; j_call: TRBJ1-1; cdr3_length: 14; v_call: TRBV19; d_call: NA; cdr3_aa: CASRQAGSGTEAFF; cdr3_nt: TGTGCCAGTAGGCAGGCCGGCTCTGGCACTGAAGCTTTCTTT
clone_size: NA; j_call: TRBJ2-1; cdr3_length: 18; v_call: TRBV20-1; d_call: NA; cdr3_aa: CSARTMSFGLRGSNEQFF; cdr3_nt: TGCAGTGCTAGGACAATGAGTTTCGGGCTTCGGGGGTCTAATGAGCAGTTCTTC
clone_size: NA; j_call: TRBJ1-1; cdr3_length: 15; v_call: TRBV5-1; d_call: TRBD1; cdr3_aa: CASSPWGQTNTEAFF; cdr3_nt: TGCGCCAGCAGCCCCTGGGGACAGACGAACACTGAAGCTTTCTTT
clone_size: NA; j_call: TRBJ2-5; cdr3_length: 14; v_call: TRBV18; d_call: NA; cdr3_aa: CASSPLSGYRTQYF; cdr3_nt: TGTGCCAGCTCACCACTCTCTGGTTATCGGACCCAGTACTTC
clone_size: NA; j_call: TRBJ2-1; cdr3_length: 15; v_call: TRBV7-9; d_call: TRBD2; cdr3_aa: CASSLPAGVYNEQFF; cdr3_nt: TGTGCCAGCAGCTTACCCGCGGGGGTTTACAATGAGCAGTTCTTC
clone_size: NA; j_call: TRBJ2-5; cdr3_length: 17; v_call: TRBV28; d_call: TRBD1; cdr3_aa: CASSFHNRDRYQETQYF; cdr3_nt: TGTGCCAGCAGTTTTCACAATCGGGACAGGTACCAAGAGACCCAGTACTTC
clone_size: NA; j_call: TRBJ1-2; cdr3_length: 14; v_call: TRBV7-7; d_call: TRBD1; cdr3_aa: CASSPLDRGLSYTF; cdr3_nt: TGTGCTAGCAGCCCGTTGGACAGGGGTTTGAGCTACACCTTC
clone_size: once; j_call: TRBJ1-1; cdr3_length: 13; v_call: TRBV14; d_call: NA; cdr3_aa: CASSQFMNTEAFF; cdr3_nt: TGTGCCAGCAGCCAATTCATGAACACTGAAGCTTTCTTT
clone_size: NA; j_call: TRBJ1-2; cdr3_length: 14; v_call: TRBV21-1; d_call: NA; cdr3_aa: CARAGNTLNYGYTF; cdr3_nt: TGTGCCAGGGCGGGGAACACCCTTAACTATGGCTACACCTTC
clone_size: NA; j_call: TRBJ2-5; cdr3_length: 16; v_call: TRBV7-8; d_call: NA; cdr3_aa: CASSSRTQTARETQYF; cdr3_nt: TGTGCCAGCAGCTCCCGGACTCAAACGGCACGGGAGACCCAGTACTTC
clone_size: few; j_call: TRBJ2-5; cdr3_length: 11; v_call: TRBV9; d_call: NA; cdr3_aa: CASSGGETQYF; cdr3_nt: TGTGCCAGCAGCGGAGGGGAGACCCAGTACTTC
clone_size: NA; j_call: TRBJ1-2; cdr3_length: 13; v_call: TRBV2; d_call: NA; cdr3_aa: CASSELDGDGYTF; cdr3_nt: TGTGCCAGCAGTGAATTGGACGGCGATGGCTACACCTTC
clone_size: NA; j_call: TRBJ2-1; cdr3_length: 15; v_call: TRBV7-3; d_call: NA; cdr3_aa: CASSSEQGMYNEQFF; cdr3_nt: TGTGCCAGCAGCTCAGAACAAGGAATGTACAATGAGCAGTTCTTC
clone_size: once; j_call: TRBJ2-1; cdr3_length: 14; v_call: TRBV5-1; d_call: NA; cdr3_aa: CASSLGTAYNEQFF; cdr3_nt: TGCGCCAGCAGCTTGGGGACAGCATACAATGAGCAGTTCTTC
clone_size: NA; j_call: TRBJ1-2; cdr3_length: 15; v_call: TRBV7-2; d_call: NA; cdr3_aa: CASSLATDTNYGYTF; cdr3_nt: TGTGCCAGCAGCTTAGCGACAGATACTAACTATGGCTACACCTTC
clone_size: NA; j_call: TRBJ1-2; cdr3_length: 14; v_call: TRBV9; d_call: NA; cdr3_aa: CASSVVEHGYGYTF; cdr3_nt: TGTGCCAGCAGCGTAGTGGAGCATGGCTATGGCTACACCTTC
clone_size: NA; j_call: TRBJ2-7; cdr3_length: 15; v_call: TRBV9; d_call: NA; cdr3_aa: CASSVGQGYSYEQYF; cdr3_nt: TGTGCCAGCAGCGTAGGGCAGGGGTATTCCTACGAGCAGTACTTC
clone_size: few; j_call: TRBJ2-7; cdr3_length: 13; v_call: TRBV29-1; d_call: TRBD1; cdr3_aa: CSAEGTGTYEQYF; cdr3_nt: TGCAGCGCCGAGGGGACAGGGACGTACGAGCAGTACTTC
clone_size: NA; j_call: TRBJ1-5; cdr3_length: 16; v_call: TRBV28; d_call: NA; cdr3_aa: CASSYLRERVGQPQHF; cdr3_nt: TGTGCCAGCAGTTACCTCCGGGAGCGAGTAGGTCAGCCCCAGCATTTT
clone_size: NA; j_call: TRBJ2-2; cdr3_length: 16; v_call: TRBV5-6; d_call: NA; cdr3_aa: CASSGTAGELAGELFF; cdr3_nt: TGTGCCAGCAGCGGGACAGCGGGAGAGTTAGCCGGGGAGCTGTTTTTT
clone_size: NA; j_call: TRBJ2-7; cdr3_length: 12; v_call: TRBV12-3/TRBV12-4; d_call: NA; cdr3_aa: CASSLAFYEQYF; cdr3_nt: TGTGCCAGCAGTTTAGCGTTCTACGAGCAGTACTTC
clone_size: NA; j_call: TRBJ2-1; cdr3_length: 14; v_call: TRBV7-9; d_call: TRBD2; cdr3_aa: CASSQVAGVNEQFF; cdr3_nt: TGTGCCAGCAGCCAAGTTGCGGGAGTCAATGAGCAGTTCTTC
clone_size: NA; j_call: TRBJ2-7; cdr3_length: 14; v_call: TRBV6-2/TRBV6-3; d_call: NA; cdr3_aa: CASSYSEGAYEQYF; cdr3_nt: TGTGCCAGCAGTTACTCGGAGGGGGCCTACGAGCAGTACTTC
clone_size: NA; j_call: TRBJ2-3; cdr3_length: 14; v_call: TRBV7-9; d_call: NA; cdr3_aa: CASSLETGSDTQYF; cdr3_nt: TGTGCCAGCAGCTTAGAGACGGGATCCGATACGCAGTATTTT
clone_size: NA; j_call: TRBJ2-1; cdr3_length: 14; v_call: TRBV5-6; d_call: NA; cdr3_aa: CASSLAYAGNEQFF; cdr3_nt: TGTGCCAGCAGCTTGGCCTACGCTGGCAATGAGCAGTTCTTC
clone_size: NA; j_call: TRBJ2-5; cdr3_length: 15; v_call: TRBV11-2; d_call: TRBD1; cdr3_aa: CASSSRDRYQETQYF; cdr3_nt: TGTGCCAGCAGCTCCCGGGACAGGTACCAAGAGACCCAGTACTTC
clone_size: NA; j_call: TRBJ2-7; cdr3_length: 14; v_call: TRBV11-2; d_call: TRBD1; cdr3_aa: CASSIGQGYYEQYF; cdr3_nt: TGTGCCAGCAGCATCGGACAGGGATACTACGAGCAGTACTTC